The entry that follows covers one TCR beta chain sequence. Its antigen is not identified. These data are taken from a study of cytomegalovirus exposure and HLA in healthy donors. The CDR3 is 13 amino acids. The V gene's germline CDR1 is MNHEY and CDR2 SVGAGI. The V gene end was trimmed by 5 bases and the J gene end by 3 bases; junction bases not matched to a gene: 4. Amplification used 60 Vbeta primers and 13 Jbeta primers. Data came from immunoSEQ multiplex PCR; TCRdb stores just in-frame clones and leaves some out. This sample has about 120,000 clones, with around 77% found just once. Findings of the study overall: TCR beta chains numbering some 160 were designated cytomegalovirus-associated. A missense DCLRE1C variant was associated with V- and J-gene trimming of TCR beta chains in a later analysis, and an independent cohort replicated the association.

The chain links TRBV6-5 to TRBJ2-7; TRBD1 agrees at 7 bases. Sequencing was done on a sample of PBMCs. This TCR was recovered from a male donor in good health and CMV-seropositive. CDR3 coding DNA: TGTGCCAGCAGTGGTGGGACAGTCTACGAGCAGTACTTC. Translating it yields CASSGGTVYEQYF.